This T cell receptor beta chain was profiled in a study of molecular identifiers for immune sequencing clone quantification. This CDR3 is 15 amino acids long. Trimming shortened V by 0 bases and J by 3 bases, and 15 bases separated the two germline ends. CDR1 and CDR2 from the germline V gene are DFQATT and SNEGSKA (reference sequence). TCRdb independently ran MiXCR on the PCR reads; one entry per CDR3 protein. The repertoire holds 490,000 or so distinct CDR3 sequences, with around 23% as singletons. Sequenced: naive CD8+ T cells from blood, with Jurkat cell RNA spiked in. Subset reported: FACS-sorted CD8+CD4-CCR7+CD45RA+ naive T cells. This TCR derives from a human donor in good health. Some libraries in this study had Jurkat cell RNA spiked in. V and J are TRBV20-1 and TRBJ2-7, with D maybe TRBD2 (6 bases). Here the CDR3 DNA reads TGCAGTGCTAGAGAATTGTACACTAGCTTCTACGAGCAGTACTTC. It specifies CSARELYTSFYEQYF.